The 2 T cell receptor beta chains presented below share a single source sample, sequenced in a study of Ad26.COV2.S vaccination and SARS-CoV-2 variants. Profiled with immunoSEQ multiplex PCR; TCRdb holds only in-frame clones, not every one. Of around 340,000 clones listed, approximately 90% are singletons. Indicated treatment: 15 to 20 received Ad26.COV2.S at low or high dose, single or two shots; a few received placebo; per-sample allocation not given. Collection of the samples took place on day 63 after the first injection of vaccine or placebo. The material was peripheral blood, obtained in a trial of Ad26.COV2.S vaccine versus placebo. These receptor sequences come from a person aged 18-60 years who received the Ad26.COV2.S COVID-19 vaccine or a placebo.

This clone is a singleton in its sample. CDR3 in DNA: TGCAGTGCTAGTCTTTTAGGCACCTACAATGAGCAGTTCTTC. Its protein is CSASLLGTYNEQFF. The V and J genes are TRBV20-1 and TRBJ2-1; no clear D. The germline V gene has CDR1 DFQATT and CDR2 SNEGSKA (reference sequence). V was trimmed by 3 bases and J by 2 bases, leaving 11 bases between them. The CDR3 totals 14 residues.

The J gene is TRBJ1-2, the V gene TRBV5-1; 10 nucleotides match TRBD1. Germline V gene sequence: CDR1 SGHRS, CDR2 YFSETQ. This CDR3 spans 15 amino acids. Trimming at V came to 0 bases and at J to 5 bases, leaving 4 bases not matched to a gene. The CDR3 sequence is CASSLEGTGAYGYTF. In DNA form, the CDR3 reads TGCGCCAGCAGCTTGGAAGGGACAGGGGCGTATGGCTACACCTTC. The full variable domain, with the rest looked up from reference TRBV5-1 and TRBJ1-2, is KAGVTQTPRYLIKTRGQQVTLSCSPISGHRSVSWYQQTPGQGLQFLFEYFSETQRNKGNFPGRFSGRQFSNSRSEMNVSTLELGDSALYLCASSLEGTGAYGYTFGSGTRLTVV.